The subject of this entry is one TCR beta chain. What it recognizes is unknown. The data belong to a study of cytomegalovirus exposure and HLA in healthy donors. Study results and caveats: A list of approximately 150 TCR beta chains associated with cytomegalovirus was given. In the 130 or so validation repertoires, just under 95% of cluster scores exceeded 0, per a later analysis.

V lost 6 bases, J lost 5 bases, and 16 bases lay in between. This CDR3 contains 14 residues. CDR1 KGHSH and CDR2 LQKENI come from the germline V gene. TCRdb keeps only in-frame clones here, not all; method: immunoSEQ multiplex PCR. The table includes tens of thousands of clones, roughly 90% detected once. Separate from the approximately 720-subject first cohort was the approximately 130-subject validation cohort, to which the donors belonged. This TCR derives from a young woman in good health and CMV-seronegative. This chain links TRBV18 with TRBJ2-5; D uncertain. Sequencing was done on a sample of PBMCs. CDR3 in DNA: TGTGCCAGCTCTCCGGAGCACGATTCCGAGACCCAGTACTTC. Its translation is CASSPEHDSETQYF.